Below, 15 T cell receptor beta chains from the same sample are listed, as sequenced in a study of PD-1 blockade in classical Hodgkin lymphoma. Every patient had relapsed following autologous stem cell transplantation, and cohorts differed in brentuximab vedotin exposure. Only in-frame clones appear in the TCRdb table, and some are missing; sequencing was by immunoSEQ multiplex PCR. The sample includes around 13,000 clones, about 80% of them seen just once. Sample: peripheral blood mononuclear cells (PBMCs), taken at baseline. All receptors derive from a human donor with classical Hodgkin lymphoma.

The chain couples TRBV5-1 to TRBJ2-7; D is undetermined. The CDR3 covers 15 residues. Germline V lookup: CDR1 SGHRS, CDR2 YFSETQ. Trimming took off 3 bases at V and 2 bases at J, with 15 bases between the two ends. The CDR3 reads CASSSRPSQPYEQYF. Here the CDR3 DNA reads TGCGCCAGCAGCTCCAGACCCTCACAACCCTACGAGCAGTACTTC.

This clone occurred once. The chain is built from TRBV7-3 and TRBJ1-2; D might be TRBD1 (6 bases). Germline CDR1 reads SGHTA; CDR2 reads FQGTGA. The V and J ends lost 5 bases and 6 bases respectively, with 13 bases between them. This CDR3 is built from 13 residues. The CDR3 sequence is CASSPEGGDGYTF. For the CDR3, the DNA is TGTGCCAGCAGCCCCGAGGGGGGGGATGGCTACACCTTC.

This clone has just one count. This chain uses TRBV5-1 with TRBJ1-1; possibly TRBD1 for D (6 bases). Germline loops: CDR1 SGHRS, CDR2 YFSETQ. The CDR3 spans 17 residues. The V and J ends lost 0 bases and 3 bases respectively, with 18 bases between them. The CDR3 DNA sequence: TGCGCCAGCAGCTTGGCGGAGTGGGGGGGCGCGGACACTGAAGCTTTCTTT. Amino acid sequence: CASSLAEWGGADTEAFF.

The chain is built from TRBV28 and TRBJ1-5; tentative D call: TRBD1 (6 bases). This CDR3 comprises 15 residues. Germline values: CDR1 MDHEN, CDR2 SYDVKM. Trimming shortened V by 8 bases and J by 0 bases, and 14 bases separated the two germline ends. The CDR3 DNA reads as TGTGCCAGCGGGGGGGGGCCGTATAGCAATCAGCCCCAGCATTTT. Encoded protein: CASGGGPYSNQPQHF.

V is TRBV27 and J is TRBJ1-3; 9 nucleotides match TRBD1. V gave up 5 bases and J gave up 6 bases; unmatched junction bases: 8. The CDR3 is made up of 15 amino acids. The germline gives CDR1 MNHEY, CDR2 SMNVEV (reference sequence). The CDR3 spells CASSDTGTGKNTIYF. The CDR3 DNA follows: TGTGCCAGCAGTGACACGGGGACAGGGAAAAACACCATATATTTT.

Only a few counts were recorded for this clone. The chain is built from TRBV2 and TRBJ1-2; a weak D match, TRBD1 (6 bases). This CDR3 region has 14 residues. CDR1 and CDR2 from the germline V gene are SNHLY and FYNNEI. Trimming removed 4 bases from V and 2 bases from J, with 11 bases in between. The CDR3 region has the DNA TGTGCCAGCAGTGTCTGGGGGCTGAACTATGGCTACACCTTC. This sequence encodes CASSVWGLNYGYTF.

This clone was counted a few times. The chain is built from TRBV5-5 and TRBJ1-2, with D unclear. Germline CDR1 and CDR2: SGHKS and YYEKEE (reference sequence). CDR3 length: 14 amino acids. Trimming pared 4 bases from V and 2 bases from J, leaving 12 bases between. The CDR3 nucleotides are TGTGCCAGCAGCCCTGACCCAAAGAACTATGGCTACACCTTC. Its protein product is CASSPDPKNYGYTF.

CDR3 protein: CASSPLAATPYEQYF. The CDR3 DNA reads TGTGCCAGCAGCCCTTTAGCGGCTACTCCCTACGAGCAGTACTTC. This chain uses TRBV9 with TRBJ2-7; D is perhaps TRBD2 (6 bases). Germline V gene data show CDR1 as SGDLS and CDR2 as YYNGEE. Trimming took off 4 bases at V and 2 bases at J, with 16 bases between the two ends. The CDR3 spans 15 residues.

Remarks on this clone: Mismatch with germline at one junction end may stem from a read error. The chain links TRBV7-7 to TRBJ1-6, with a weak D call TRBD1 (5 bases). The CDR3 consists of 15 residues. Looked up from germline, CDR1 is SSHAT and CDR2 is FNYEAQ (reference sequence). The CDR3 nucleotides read TGTGCTAGCAGCTTAGGGGCAGGGAGGAATTCACCCCTCCACTTT. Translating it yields CASSLGAGRNSPLHF.

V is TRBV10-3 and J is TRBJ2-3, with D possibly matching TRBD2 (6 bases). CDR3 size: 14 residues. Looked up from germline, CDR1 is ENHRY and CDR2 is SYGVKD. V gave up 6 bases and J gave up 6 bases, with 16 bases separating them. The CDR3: CAIRIPTEGDTQYF. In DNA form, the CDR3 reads TGTGCCATCAGAATACCGACGGAGGGGGATACGCAGTATTTT.

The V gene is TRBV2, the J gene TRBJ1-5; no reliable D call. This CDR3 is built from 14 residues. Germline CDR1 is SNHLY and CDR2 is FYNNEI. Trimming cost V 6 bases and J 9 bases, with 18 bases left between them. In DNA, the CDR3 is TGTGCCAGCAGCGGCGACGGACGGGGTACGCCCCAGCATTTT. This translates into CASSGDGRGTPQHF.

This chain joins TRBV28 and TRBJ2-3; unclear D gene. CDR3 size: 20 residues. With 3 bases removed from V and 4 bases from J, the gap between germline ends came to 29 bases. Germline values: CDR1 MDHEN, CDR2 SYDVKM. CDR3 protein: CASSFPPPRSSTPSPDTQYF. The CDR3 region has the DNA TGTGCCAGCAGTTTTCCTCCTCCACGAAGCTCAACCCCGAGCCCAGATACGCAGTATTTT.

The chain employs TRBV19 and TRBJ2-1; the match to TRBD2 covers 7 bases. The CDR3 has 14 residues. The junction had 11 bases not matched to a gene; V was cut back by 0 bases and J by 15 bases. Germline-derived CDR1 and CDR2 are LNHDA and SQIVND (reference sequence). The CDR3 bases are TGTGCCAGTAGTATAGATCTATCGTCGGGCGGGAGGTTCTTC. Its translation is CASSIDLSSGGRFF.

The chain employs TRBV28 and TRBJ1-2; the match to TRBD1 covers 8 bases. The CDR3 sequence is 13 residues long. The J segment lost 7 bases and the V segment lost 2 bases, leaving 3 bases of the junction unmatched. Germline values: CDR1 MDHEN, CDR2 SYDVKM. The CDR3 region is CASSLQGAIGYTF. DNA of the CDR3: TGTGCCAGCAGTTTACAGGGGGCGATTGGCTACACCTTC.

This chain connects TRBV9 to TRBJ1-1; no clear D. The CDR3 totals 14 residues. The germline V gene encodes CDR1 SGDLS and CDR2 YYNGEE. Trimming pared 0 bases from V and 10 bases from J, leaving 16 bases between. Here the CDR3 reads CASSVALGSMAAFF. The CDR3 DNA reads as TGTGCCAGCAGCGTAGCGCTTGGCTCGATGGCAGCTTTCTTT. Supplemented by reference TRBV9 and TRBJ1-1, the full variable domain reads DSGVTQTPKHLITATGQRVTLRCSPRSGDLSVYWYQQSLDQGLQFLIQYYNGEERAKGNILERFSAQQFPDLHSELNLSSLELGDSALYFCASSVALGSMAAFFGQGTRLTVV.